The entry below describes one T cell receptor (beta chain). What it binds is unknown. These data belong to a study of post-analysis software for immune sequencing data. Study-wide points: Significantly lower normalized Chao1 diversity was found in patients with multiple sclerosis relative to controls. With TRBV5-6, TRBV5-1 and TRBV20-1 included, about five TRBV segments were more frequent in patients than in controls.

Germline V lookup: CDR1 DFQATT, CDR2 SNEGSKA (reference sequence). Germline trimming cut 1 base from V and 5 bases from J; bases unmatched to any gene: 8. This CDR3 has 15 amino acids. cDNA libraries of TCR beta carried unique molecular identifiers. Via MiXCR, TCRdb re-called the PCR reads, giving one row per CDR3 protein. Here the sample spans under 200,000 distinct CDR3 sequences, 25% to 35% being singletons. The sequenced sample consisted of blood. This sequence originates from a girl aged 2 to 17 with multiple sclerosis. The J gene is TRBJ1-1, the V gene TRBV20-1, with 9 nucleotides matching TRBD1. The CDR3 DNA reads TGCAGTGCTAGAGTCCCAACAGGGGGCCGAACTGAAGCTTTCTTT. This translates into CSARVPTGGRTEAFF.